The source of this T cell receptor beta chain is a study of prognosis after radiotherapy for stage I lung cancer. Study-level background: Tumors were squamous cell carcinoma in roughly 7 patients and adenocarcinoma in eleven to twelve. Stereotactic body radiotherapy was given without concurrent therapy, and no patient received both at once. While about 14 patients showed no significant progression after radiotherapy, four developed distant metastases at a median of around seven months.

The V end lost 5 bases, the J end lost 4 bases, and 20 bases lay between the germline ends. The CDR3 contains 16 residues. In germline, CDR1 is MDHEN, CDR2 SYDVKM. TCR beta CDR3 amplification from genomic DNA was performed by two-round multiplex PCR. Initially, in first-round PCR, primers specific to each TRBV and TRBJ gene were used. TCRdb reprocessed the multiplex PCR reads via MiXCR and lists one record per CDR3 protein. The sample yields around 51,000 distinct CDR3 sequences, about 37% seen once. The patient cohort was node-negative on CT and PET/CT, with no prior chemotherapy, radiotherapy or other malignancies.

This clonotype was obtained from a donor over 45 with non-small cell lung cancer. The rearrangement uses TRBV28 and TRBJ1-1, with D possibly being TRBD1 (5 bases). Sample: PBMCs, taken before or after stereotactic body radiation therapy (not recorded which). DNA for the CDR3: TGTGCCAGCAGTAGGTGGGACCGTCCCGCGTGCACTGAAGCTTTCTTT. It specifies CASSRWDRPACTEAFF.